Listed here are 30 T cell receptor beta chains from one sample, sequenced in a study of early T cells in non-severe SARS-CoV-2 infection. TCRdb re-derived calls from the 5' RACE reads in MiXCR, one entry per CDR3 protein. Of 20,000 to 25,000 distinct CDR3 sequences listed, 5.7% are singletons. Sequencing used whole blood, obtained at baseline. These receptors were taken from an adult who was a healthcare worker with PCR-confirmed SARS-CoV-2 infection or an uninfected control (not recorded which).

This clonotype was recorded at least ten times. The CDR3 loop is CASSPGGGEVDEQFF. CDR3 coding DNA: TGTGCCAGCAGCCCGGGAGGCGGGGAAGTCGATGAGCAGTTCTTC. The V call is TRBV6-5, the J call TRBJ2-1; 7 positions match TRBD2. Germline V gives CDR1 MNHEY, CDR2 SVGAGI. The CDR3 totals 15 residues. The J segment lost 8 bases and the V segment lost 6 bases, leaving 13 bases of the junction unmatched.

A few counts support this clonotype. The rearrangement links TRBV28 to TRBJ1-2, with 7 nucleotides matching TRBD1. Germline V gene data show CDR1 as MDHEN and CDR2 as SYDVKM. V was pared by 10 bases and J by 3 bases, with 5 bases of the junction left unmatched. This CDR3 has 12 amino acids. CDR3 region: CATNTGDYGYTF. CDR3 coding DNA: TGTGCCACCAATACAGGGGACTATGGCTACACCTTC.

This sequence joins TRBV6-5 and TRBJ1-2; 9 positions match TRBD1. Trimming took 2 bases from V and 5 from J; bases not matched to a gene: 6. This CDR3 contains 15 residues. The germline gives CDR1 MNHEY, CDR2 SVGAGI. CDR3 protein: CASSYTGTGIYGYTF. The CDR3 DNA sequence: TGTGCCAGCAGTTACACCGGGACAGGGATTTATGGCTACACCTTC.

This clonotype was detected ten times or more. The chain links TRBV18 to TRBJ2-1, with a weak D call TRBD2 (6 bases). The V end lost 1 base, the J end lost 9 bases, and 10 bases lay between the germline ends. Germline values: CDR1 KGHSH, CDR2 LQKENI. This CDR3 region has 13 residues. CDR3 protein: CASSPRGDTEQFF. The CDR3 region has the DNA TGTGCCAGCTCACCACGGGGGGATACTGAGCAGTTCTTC. Complete variable domain (other parts from reference TRBV18 and TRBJ2-1): NAGVMQNPRHLVRRRGQEARLRCSPMKGHSHVYWYRQLPEEGLKFMVYLQKENIIDESGMPKERFSAEFPKEGPSILRIQQVVRGDSAAYFCASSPRGDTEQFFGPGTRLTVL.

Worth noting for this clonotype: This may arise from a read error, as a much more abundant clone is one base away. V and J are TRBV29-1 and TRBJ2-2; 7 bases agree with TRBD1. CDR3 length equals 11 residues. Germline V lookup: CDR1 SQVTM, CDR2 ANQGSEA. The CDR3 nucleotides read TGCAGTTCAGGGGGTTCAGGGAAGCTGTTTTTT. Protein: CSSGGSGKLFF.

This clonotype was detected many times. The chain employs TRBV19 and TRBJ2-1; D may be TRBD1 or TRBD2 (5 bases each). There are 15 residues in the CDR3. V shed 3 bases and J shed 3 bases, with 12 bases lying between them. The germline gives CDR1 LNHDA, CDR2 SQIVND (reference sequence). The CDR3 bases are TGTGCCAGTAGTATGATTCAGGGACGCTACAATGAGCAGTTCTTC. It translates to CASSMIQGRYNEQFF.

In its sample, this clonotype is medium-sized (0.01 to 0.1%). The rearrangement joins TRBV29-1 to TRBJ1-3, with a weak D call TRBD1 (5 bases). The length of the CDR3 is 14 residues. Germline V gene data show CDR1 as SQVTM and CDR2 as ANQGSEA. V shed 6 bases and J shed 1 base, with 13 bases lying between them. CDR3 in amino acids: CSVPSRVSGNTIYF. As DNA, the CDR3 is TGCAGCGTCCCTAGCAGGGTTTCTGGAAACACCATATATTTT.

Ten or more counts support this clonotype. The rearrangement uses TRBV9 and TRBJ2-3, with D perhaps matching TRBD2 (5 bases). Per germline, CDR1 SGDLS and CDR2 YYNGEE. V was clipped by 2 bases and J by 2 bases, with 9 bases between them. The CDR3 spans 14 residues. CDR3 protein: CASSVEAATDTQYF. CDR3 DNA sequence: TGTGCCAGCAGCGTGGAAGCGGCCACAGATACGCAGTATTTT.

This clonotype has a count of ten or more. The chain carries TRBV7-6 and TRBJ1-4; D gene uncertain. This CDR3 is built from 11 residues. Germline CDR1 and CDR2: SGHVS and FNYEAQ. V lost 8 bases and J lost 5, with 6 bases in between. The CDR3 coding sequence is TGTGCCAGCGTCGGAAATGAAAAACTGTTTTTT. The encoded protein is CASVGNEKLFF. Complete variable domain (other parts from reference TRBV7-6 and TRBJ1-4): GAGVSQSPRYKVTKRGQDVALRCDPISGHVSLYWYRQALGQGPEFLTYFNYEAQQDKSGLPNDRFSAERPEGSISTLTIQRTEQRDSAMYRCASVGNEKLFFGSGTQLSVL.

V is TRBV28 and J is TRBJ1-2; perhaps TRBD1 as D (5 bases). The germline V gene has CDR1 MDHEN and CDR2 SYDVKM. The CDR3 is 14 residues long. With 2 bases removed from V and 8 bases from J, the gap between germline ends came to 15 bases. CDR3 amino acids: CASSLTDILGGYTF. CDR3 coding DNA: TGTGCCAGCAGTTTAACGGACATCCTCGGAGGCTACACCTTC.

By its share, this clonotype is medium-sized. The chain employs TRBV7-9 and TRBJ2-3, with 8 bases matching TRBD1. J gave up 4 bases and V 4 bases, and 4 bases lay outside the gene matches. There are 14 residues in the CDR3. Germline V gives CDR1 SEHNR, CDR2 FQNEAQ (reference sequence). The CDR3 DNA is TGTGCCAGCAGCTATGGACAGGGATCAGATACGCAGTATTTT. Translated: CASSYGQGSDTQYF.

This clonotype was picked up a small number of times. V and J are TRBV5-4 and TRBJ2-1; D may be TRBD2 (6 bases). CDR3 length: 15 residues. Germline CDR1 and CDR2: SGHNT and YYREEE (reference sequence). Between the trimmed V and J ends, which lost 4 bases and 5 bases, there was a span of 16 bases. The CDR3 coding sequence is TGTGCCAGCAGCATCGTCCTCCCGGGAGACAATGAGCAGTTCTTC. Encoded protein: CASSIVLPGDNEQFF.

This clonotype was seen at least ten times. This sequence joins TRBV6-5 and TRBJ2-5; 8 positions match TRBD2. Per the germline V gene, CDR1 is MNHEY and CDR2 is SVGAGI. This CDR3 is built from 18 residues. After removal of 2 bases from V and 2 bases from J, the junction contained 13 bases not matched to a gene. CDR3 sequence reads: CASSYGFSGGGPQETQYF. CDR3 sequence (DNA): TGTGCCAGCAGTTACGGGTTTTCCGGCGGGGGGCCGCAAGAGACCCAGTACTTC.

This clonotype is judged medium-sized. The V gene is TRBV2, the J gene TRBJ2-7; tentatively, D is TRBD2 (5 bases). Trimming cost V 3 bases and J 7 bases, with 13 bases left between them. In germline, CDR1 is SNHLY, CDR2 FYNNEI. This CDR3 is built from 13 residues. The CDR3 coding sequence is TGTGCCAGCAGTGATGTAGGACTGTGGGAGCAGTACTTC. Its protein product is CASSDVGLWEQYF.

This clonotype was detected a few times. The chain combines TRBV7-2 with TRBJ2-5, with no clear D. Trimming pared 1 base from V and 4 bases from J, leaving 7 bases between. The length of the CDR3 is 13 residues. CDR1 and CDR2 from the germline V gene are SGHTA and FQGNSA. The CDR3 here is CASSLVPAETQYF. In DNA form, the CDR3 reads TGTGCCAGCAGCTTAGTTCCAGCAGAGACCCAGTACTTC.

This clonotype was found many times. The genes are TRBV20-1 and TRBJ1-3; 9 bases match TRBD1. The trim removed 2 bases at V and 1 base at J, leaving 3 bases unmatched. CDR3 size: 15 residues. Germline values: CDR1 DFQATT, CDR2 SNEGSKA (reference sequence). The CDR3 spells CSARTGGASGNTIYF. DNA of the CDR3: TGCAGTGCTAGAACAGGGGGCGCATCTGGAAACACCATATATTTT.

The genes are TRBV7-9 and TRBJ1-5, with 7 positions matching TRBD1. CDR1 is SEHNR, CDR2 FQNEAQ, per germline (reference sequence). The CDR3 covers 18 residues. The junction had 9 bases not matched to a gene; V was cut back by 1 base and J by 0 bases. The CDR3: CASSLEGTEFYSNQPQHF. The CDR3, as DNA: TGTGCCAGCAGCTTAGAGGGGACAGAGTTTTATAGCAATCAGCCCCAGCATTTT.

V gene TRBV27 combines with J gene TRBJ1-2; D is undetermined. Germline V gives CDR1 MNHEY, CDR2 SMNVEV (reference sequence). The CDR3 loop spans 13 amino acids. V was pared by 2 bases and J by 2 bases, with 6 bases between. The DNA for the CDR3 is TGTGCCAGCAGTTTAGCCGGGAACTATGGCTACACCTTC. Its translation is CASSLAGNYGYTF.

This clonotype was counted between two and nine times. In DNA, the CDR3 is TGTGCCAGCAGCCCGCATTCCGGGGAGCTGTTTTTT. It encodes CASSPHSGELFF. The chain couples TRBV9 to TRBJ2-2; unclear D gene. Germline lookup yields CDR1 SGDLS and CDR2 YYNGEE. The CDR3 sequence is 12 residues long. The V gene lost 4 bases and the J gene lost 6 bases, with 7 bases spanning the gap.

This clonotype was counted at least ten times. The V call is TRBV20-1, the J call TRBJ2-1; 10 positions agree with TRBD1. V lost 5 bases, J lost 5 bases, and 15 bases stayed unmatched. Germline V gene data show CDR1 as DFQATT and CDR2 as SNEGSKA (reference sequence). The length of the CDR3 is 17 residues. CDR3 sequence (DNA): TGCAGTGCTGCAATACCGGTGGGACAGGGGTCGGACAATGAGCAGTTCTTC. It is translated as CSAAIPVGQGSDNEQFF.

The sample holds many counts of this clonotype. This rearrangement joins TRBV29-1 to TRBJ2-4; D uncertain. Germline CDR1 is SQVTM and CDR2 is ANQGSEA. The CDR3 has 14 amino acids. The V end lost 5 bases, the J end lost 1 base, and 12 bases lay between the germline ends. The CDR3 spells CSVYGPAAKNIQYF. The DNA for the CDR3 is TGCAGCGTTTATGGACCGGCGGCCAAAAACATTCAGTACTTC.

The rearrangement links TRBV24-1 to TRBJ1-4; 8 nucleotides match TRBD1. The V segment lost 2 bases and the J segment 8 bases; nucleotides outside the gene matches: 6. The germline V gene encodes CDR1 KGHDR and CDR2 SFDVKD. This CDR3 has 15 amino acids. CDR3 sequence: CATSDSQGALEKLFF. The CDR3 DNA reads TGTGCCACCAGTGATTCGCAGGGGGCGCTCGAAAAACTGTTTTTT.

The sample holds many counts of this clonotype. V gene TRBV20-1 combines with J gene TRBJ2-3; D ambiguous. CDR1 and CDR2 from the germline V gene are DFQATT and SNEGSKA (reference sequence). The CDR3 consists of 14 residues. V was clipped by 5 bases and J by 0 bases, with 12 bases between them. The CDR3: CSAADGSSTDTQYF. As DNA, the CDR3 is TGCAGTGCTGCCGACGGATCTAGCACAGATACGCAGTATTTT.

This clonotype has at least ten counts. CDR3 DNA: TGTGCCAGCAGCTTAGGGCCTCTGGAGAACTATGAGCAGTTCTTC. It encodes CASSLGPLENYEQFF. The chain uses TRBV7-8 and TRBJ2-1; no definite D call. Looked up from germline, CDR1 is SGHVS and CDR2 is FQNEAQ. V shed 1 base and J shed 8 bases, with 15 bases lying between them. CDR3 size: 15 residues.

The chain carries TRBV15 and TRBJ1-1; D is ambiguous. Germline values: CDR1 LNHNV, CDR2 YYDKDF (reference sequence). V lost 0 bases, J lost 0 bases, and 5 bases lay in between. This CDR3 is built from 14 residues. CDR3 in DNA: TGTGCCACCAGCAGAGATTTGATGAACACTGAAGCTTTCTTT. Residues: CATSRDLMNTEAFF.

This clonotype is termed medium-sized. This rearrangement joins TRBV11-2 to TRBJ1-2; 8 bases fit TRBD1. In germline, CDR1 is SGHAT, CDR2 FQNNGV. The CDR3 spans 16 residues. V lost 6 bases and J lost 3; bases outside the gene matches: 12. The CDR3: CASSQRGTGRDYGYTF. The CDR3 region has the DNA TGTGCCAGCAGTCAAAGGGGGACAGGCAGGGACTATGGCTACACCTTC.

The rearrangement uses TRBV12-3 or TRBV12-4 and TRBJ1-6, with D perhaps matching TRBD1 (5 bases). V was shortened by 4 bases and J by 8 bases, with 15 bases between the two germline ends. This CDR3 spans 15 amino acids. The chain's CDR3 is CASSSSGGAYSPLHF. The CDR3 DNA is TGTGCCAGCAGTTCGTCGGGCGGGGCGTATTCACCCCTCCACTTT.

This clonotype was counted at least ten times. This chain connects TRBV7-2 to TRBJ1-1, with D possibly being TRBD1 (6 bases). CDR3 length: 15 residues. The germline gives CDR1 SGHTA, CDR2 FQGNSA. Trimming shortened V by 1 base and J by 9 bases, and 18 bases separated the two germline ends. CDR3 sequence: CASSLGKGGGGKAFF. For the CDR3, the DNA is TGTGCCAGCAGCTTAGGAAAGGGGGGCGGCGGCAAAGCTTTCTTT.

The chain couples TRBV5-4 to TRBJ2-7; D tentatively reads TRBD1 or TRBD2 (5 bases each). The V and J ends lost 2 bases and 4 bases respectively, with 7 bases between them. In germline, CDR1 is SGHNT, CDR2 YYREEE (reference sequence). The CDR3 consists of 12 residues. For the CDR3, the DNA is TGTGCCAGCAGCTTTGAGGGGTACGAGCAGTACTTC. This gives the protein CASSFEGYEQYF.

This clonotype appeared many times. This chain connects TRBV29-1 to TRBJ2-7, with 9 bases aligning to TRBD1. V was clipped by 7 bases and J by 5 bases; unmatched bases: 6. Germline CDR1 and CDR2: SQVTM and ANQGSEA. CDR3 length: 12 amino acids. In DNA, the CDR3 is TGCAGCGCCGAACAGGGGGCGGACGAGCAGTACTTC. This encodes CSAEQGADEQYF.